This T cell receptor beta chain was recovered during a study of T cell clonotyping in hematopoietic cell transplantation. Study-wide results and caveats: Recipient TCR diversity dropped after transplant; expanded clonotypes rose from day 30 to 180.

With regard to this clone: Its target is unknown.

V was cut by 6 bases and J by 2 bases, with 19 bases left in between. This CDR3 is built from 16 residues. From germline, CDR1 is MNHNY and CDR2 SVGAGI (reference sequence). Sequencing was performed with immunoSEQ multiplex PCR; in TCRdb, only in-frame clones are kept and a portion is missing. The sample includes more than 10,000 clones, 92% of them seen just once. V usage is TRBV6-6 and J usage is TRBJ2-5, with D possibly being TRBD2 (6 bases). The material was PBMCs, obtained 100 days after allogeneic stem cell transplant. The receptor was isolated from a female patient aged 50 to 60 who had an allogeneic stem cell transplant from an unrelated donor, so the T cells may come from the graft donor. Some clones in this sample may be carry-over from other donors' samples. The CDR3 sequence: CASRDGLGGGQETQYF. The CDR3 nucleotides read TGTGCCAGCAGAGACGGGTTAGGCGGAGGGCAAGAGACCCAGTACTTC.